This T cell receptor beta chain appears in the sequencing data of a study of CD8+CD57+ T cells in acquired aplastic anemia. This clonotype was seen just once. A much larger clone sits a single nucleotide away, making a read error possible. CDR3 and TCR beta VDJ profiling relied on a genomic DNA template. In TCRdb, the reads were re-called with MiXCR into one record per CDR3 protein. The repertoire holds some 220,000 distinct CDR3 sequences, with roughly 35% as singletons. Germline loops: CDR1 SNHLY, CDR2 FYNNEI. V lost 6 bases and J lost 0; bases outside the gene matches: 7. This CDR3 region has 15 residues.

Sequencing was done on a sample of sorted CD4+, CD8+, or CD8+CD57+ T cells (not recorded which) from PBMCs. This chain connects TRBV2 to TRBJ1-2; 7 positions agree with TRBD1. The sequence was obtained from a human donor in good health, serving as a control. The CDR3 sequence is CASRRRQGPNYGYTF. In nucleotides, the CDR3 is TGTGCCAGCAGGCGGAGACAGGGCCCTAACTATGGCTACACCTTC.